This paragraph reports one T cell receptor (beta chain). One junction end does not reproduce the germline sequence, and a read error may be involved. Distinct nucleotide sequences in the sample also encode this CDR3. CDR3 size: 13 residues. Germline CDR1 is ENHRY and CDR2 is SYGVKD. This record comes from a study of cytomegalovirus exposure and HLA in healthy donors. The PCR contained 60 Vbeta and 13 Jbeta primers. The repertoire was sequenced with immunoSEQ multiplex PCR; TCRdb's copy has only in-frame clones and lacks some. The sample contains 130,000 or so clones, 82% of which appear only once. The chain combines TRBV10-3 with TRBJ1-2; perhaps TRBD1 as D (5 bases). Sequenced input: PBMCs. The sequence was collected from a woman in her forties or fifties in good health and CMV-seropositive. CDR3 amino acids: CAISESGGSGYTF. CDR3 DNA sequence: TGCGCCATCAGTGAGTCGGGGGGTAGTGGCTACACCTTC.